Listed below are T cell receptor beta chains from one sample, sequenced in a study of CD8+CD57+ T cells in acquired aplastic anemia. TCRdb called the reads again in MiXCR, with one record for every CDR3 protein. The sample shows hundreds of thousands of distinct CDR3 sequences, about 44% of them seen only once. Material: sorted CD4+, CD8+, or CD8+CD57+ T cells (not recorded which) from PBMCs. All receptors come from a human donor with aplastic anemia. Both conserved end residues are part of each CDR3. D genes are given only for firm matches. Size values are once, few and many counts, or a class for expanded clones, and some rows have none.

J gene: TRBJ1-4; V gene: TRBV6-6; clone size: many; D gene: NA; CDR3 protein: CASSYVRSNEKLFF; CDR3 DNA: TGTGCCAGCAGTTACGTGCGGTCTAATGAAAAACTGTTTTTT
J gene: TRBJ2-7; V gene: TRBV24-1; clone size: many; D gene: TRBD2; CDR3 protein: CATRGLAGKNYEQYF; CDR3 DNA: TGTGCCACCAGGGGACTAGCGGGTAAGAACTACGAGCAGTACTTC
J gene: TRBJ2-3; V gene: TRBV19; clone size: NA; D gene: NA; CDR3 protein: CASSTSGISTDTQYF; CDR3 DNA: TGTGCCAGTAGTACATCAGGGATCAGCACAGATACGCAGTATTTT
J gene: TRBJ2-7; V gene: TRBV7-9; clone size: many; D gene: TRBD1; CDR3 protein: CASSYRDRKGYEQYF; CDR3 DNA: TGTGCCAGCAGTTACCGGGACAGAAAGGGCTACGAGCAGTACTTC
J gene: TRBJ1-2; V gene: TRBV25-1; clone size: NA; D gene: TRBD1; CDR3 protein: CASNPTGNYGYTF; CDR3 DNA: TGTGCCAGCAATCCGACAGGGAACTATGGCTACACCTTC
J gene: TRBJ2-1; V gene: TRBV15; clone size: NA; D gene: NA; CDR3 protein: CATSRVDVLHNEQFF; CDR3 DNA: TGTGCCACCAGCAGAGTAGACGTACTTCACAATGAGCAGTTCTTC
J gene: TRBJ1-1; V gene: TRBV15; clone size: NA; D gene: NA; CDR3 protein: CASTLPSGVKTEAFF; CDR3 DNA: TGTGCCAGCACCCTCCCCTCAGGGGTCAAAACTGAAGCTTTCTTT
J gene: TRBJ2-2; V gene: TRBV20-1; clone size: many; D gene: NA; CDR3 protein: CSARVLDRHTGELFF; CDR3 DNA: TGCAGTGCTAGAGTACTGGACAGACACACCGGGGAGCTGTTTTTT
J gene: TRBJ1-1; V gene: TRBV7-2; clone size: once; D gene: NA; CDR3 protein: CASTGNSNTEAFF; CDR3 DNA: TGTGCCAGCACCGGAAACTCGAACACTGAAGCTTTCTTT
J gene: TRBJ1-2; V gene: TRBV6-1; clone size: few; D gene: TRBD1; CDR3 protein: CASSPGTENYGYTF; CDR3 DNA: TGTGCCAGCAGTCCCGGGACAGAAAACTATGGCTACACCTTC
J gene: TRBJ2-5; V gene: TRBV2; clone size: many; D gene: NA; CDR3 protein: CASSGRPQETQYF; CDR3 DNA: TGTGCCAGCAGTGGTAGACCACAAGAGACCCAGTACTTC
J gene: TRBJ1-1; V gene: TRBV20-1; clone size: NA; D gene: NA; CDR3 protein: CSAPDSVIEAFF; CDR3 DNA: TGCAGTGCACCGGACAGTGTCATTGAAGCTTTCTTT
J gene: TRBJ2-7; V gene: TRBV19; clone size: NA; D gene: NA; CDR3 protein: CASSSGDSYEQYF; CDR3 DNA: TGTGCCAGTAGTTCGGGGGACTCCTACGAGCAGTACTTC
J gene: TRBJ2-1; V gene: TRBV7-3; clone size: few; D gene: TRBD1; CDR3 protein: CASIMQGAVNEQFF; CDR3 DNA: TGTGCCAGTATTATGCAGGGGGCTGTCAATGAGCAGTTCTTC
J gene: TRBJ2-7; V gene: TRBV7-8; clone size: NA; D gene: TRBD2; CDR3 protein: CAWSVSGGSPYEQYF; CDR3 DNA: TGTGCCTGGAGTGTTAGCGGGGGATCTCCCTACGAGCAGTACTTC
J gene: TRBJ1-2; V gene: TRBV5-1; clone size: many; D gene: NA; CDR3 protein: CASSSQRETNYGYTF; CDR3 DNA: TGCGCCAGCAGCTCCCAGCGAGAGACGAACTATGGCTACACCTTC
J gene: TRBJ2-2; V gene: TRBV7-3; clone size: NA; D gene: NA; CDR3 protein: CASRWGGDTPGELFF; CDR3 DNA: TGTGCCAGCAGATGGGGAGGCGATACCCCCGGGGAGCTGTTTTTT
J gene: TRBJ2-5; V gene: TRBV2; clone size: many; D gene: TRBD2; CDR3 protein: CASSEALAGDLQETQYF; CDR3 DNA: TGTGCCAGCAGTGAAGCTCTAGCGGGGGACCTCCAAGAGACCCAGTACTTC
J gene: TRBJ2-5; V gene: TRBV9; clone size: many; D gene: TRBD2; CDR3 protein: CASSVWGTSGLETQYF; CDR3 DNA: TGTGCCAGCAGCGTATGGGGGACTAGCGGGTTGGAGACCCAGTACTTC
J gene: TRBJ2-1; V gene: TRBV19; clone size: many; D gene: TRBD2; CDR3 protein: CASSLASGAYNEQFF; CDR3 DNA: TGTGCCAGTAGTCTCGCTAGCGGGGCCTACAATGAGCAGTTCTTC
J gene: TRBJ1-3; V gene: TRBV2; clone size: NA; D gene: NA; CDR3 protein: CASRALSGNTIYF; CDR3 DNA: TGTGCCAGCAGGGCCCTCTCTGGAAACACCATATATTTT
J gene: TRBJ1-2; V gene: TRBV7-8; clone size: many; D gene: NA; CDR3 protein: CASSLDRGIGNYGYTF; CDR3 DNA: TGTGCCAGCAGCTTAGACCGGGGAATAGGGAACTATGGCTACACCTTC
J gene: TRBJ1-1; V gene: TRBV28; clone size: many; D gene: NA; CDR3 protein: CASSYLANTEAFF; CDR3 DNA: TGTGCCAGCAGTTATCTAGCGAACACTGAAGCTTTCTTT